The next 10 T cell receptor beta chains were all read from a single sample in a study of blood T cell repertoires in COVID-19. Sequencing used immunoSEQ multiplex PCR; TCRdb keeps in-frame clones, though not all of them. The repertoire includes a few hundred thousand clones, 75% to 90% of them detected once, and about 0.94% sits in the top ten. The sequenced sample was peripheral blood. Every receptor here comes from a woman aged 40-49 years who had recovered from COVID-19.

The chain uses TRBV10-3 and TRBJ2-2; TRBD2 matches at 10 bases. Germline trimming cut 6 bases from V and 5 bases from J; bases unmatched to any gene: 3. This CDR3 is 14 amino acids long. Germline CDR1 ENHRY, CDR2 SYGVKD. In DNA form, the CDR3 reads TGTGCCATCAGCCAGCGGGAGGGGACCGGGGAGCTGTTTTTT. Amino acids: CAISQREGTGELFF.

This sequence joins TRBV5-1 and TRBJ2-1; 9 bases are a match to TRBD2. CDR3 length equals 15 residues. Germline CDR1 reads SGHRS; CDR2 reads YFSETQ. The ends lost 1 base at V and 4 bases at J; junction bases unmatched: 3. CDR3 nucleotide sequence: TGCGCCAGCAGCTTGATTAGCGGGGGTTACAATGAGCAGTTCTTC. This gives the protein CASSLISGGYNEQFF.

The chain recombines TRBV6-1 with TRBJ2-1, with D perhaps TRBD1 (5 bases). The CDR3 consists of 20 residues. Trimming removed 1 base from V and 0 bases from J, with 22 bases in between. Germline-derived CDR1 and CDR2 are MNHNS and SASEGT. The chain's CDR3 is CASSEVRAGSLFVSYNEQFF. Here the CDR3 DNA reads TGTGCCAGCAGTGAAGTCCGCGCAGGGTCCCTATTTGTCTCCTACAATGAGCAGTTCTTC.

In its sample, this clone was seen a few times. J is TRBJ2-1 and V is TRBV11-2, with a tentative D call TRBD2 (6 bases). Deletions cut 3 bases from V and 10 bases from J, with 13 bases between. Per the germline V gene, CDR1 is SGHAT and CDR2 is FQNNGV. The CDR3 covers 13 residues. CDR3 DNA: TGTGCCAGCAGCTTGATGGCGGGACGCGAGCAGTTCTTC. Protein sequence: CASSLMAGREQFF.

The gene calls are TRBV24-1 and TRBJ2-7; 7 positions match TRBD1. The CDR3 length is 13 residues. With V trimmed by 4 bases and J by 5 bases, 4 bases remained unmatched. Germline CDR1 KGHDR, CDR2 SFDVKD. The CDR3 here is CATSDGDSHEQYF. The CDR3 DNA sequence: TGTGCCACCAGTGACGGGGACAGTCACGAGCAGTACTTC.

The chain joins TRBV27 to TRBJ1-6; maybe TRBD1 (5 bases). The V end lost 7 bases, the J end lost 4 bases, and 11 bases lay between the germline ends. This CDR3 is 14 amino acids long. CDR1 MNHEY and CDR2 SMNVEV come from the germline V gene (reference sequence). The CDR3: CASTGRGYNSPLHF. The CDR3 DNA follows: TGTGCCAGCACTGGGAGGGGATATAATTCACCCCTCCACTTT.

The chain recombines TRBV19 with TRBJ1-1, with TRBD1 matching 9 bases. CDR3 length: 17 residues. V lost 5 bases, J lost 5 bases, and 15 bases stayed unmatched. Germline CDR1 LNHDA, CDR2 SQIVND (reference sequence). The CDR3 bases are TGTGCCAGTAGTTTGCGCGGACAGGGGATTGGTCAGACTGAAGCTTTCTTT. As protein: CASSLRGQGIGQTEAFF.

The V gene is TRBV7-9, the J gene TRBJ2-3, with D perhaps TRBD2 (6 bases). Germline CDR1 reads SEHNR; CDR2 reads FQNEAQ (reference sequence). Trimming pared 8 bases from V and 2 bases from J, leaving 17 bases between. CDR3 size: 15 residues. For the CDR3, the DNA is TGTGCCAGCCTCGACCCGGGGGAAGTCACAGATACGCAGTATTTT. It codes for CASLDPGEVTDTQYF. Combining the CDR3 with reference TRBV7-9 and TRBJ2-3 gives the whole variable domain DTGVSQNPRHKITKRGQNVTFRCDPISEHNRLYWYRQTLGQGPEFLTYFQNEAQLEKSRLLSDRFSAERPKGSFSTLEIQRTEQGDSAMYLCASLDPGEVTDTQYFGPGTRLTVL.

This sequence joins TRBV19 and TRBJ1-2; 8 positions agree with TRBD1. The CDR3 is made up of 15 amino acids. V was pared by 3 bases and J by 3 bases, with 6 bases of the junction left unmatched. In germline, CDR1 is LNHDA, CDR2 SQIVND (reference sequence). Here the CDR3 reads CASSILQGDHYGYTF. The CDR3 DNA reads TGTGCCAGTAGTATTTTACAGGGGGACCACTATGGCTACACCTTC.

The chain joins TRBV27 to TRBJ2-1, with D possibly being TRBD2 (5 bases). The CDR3 covers 13 residues. Trimming removed 5 bases from V and 10 bases from J, with 15 bases in between. Germline loops: CDR1 MNHEY, CDR2 SMNVEV (reference sequence). CDR3 in amino acids: CASSRGPRPEQFF. Written as DNA, the CDR3 is TGTGCCAGCAGTCGCGGGCCCCGCCCAGAGCAGTTCTTC.